This T cell receptor beta chain was documented in a study of post-analysis software for immune sequencing data. Study-wide background: In terms of disease course, relapsing-remitting, secondary progressive and progressive-relapsing multiple sclerosis were included.

Germline V gene lookup returns CDR1 SEHNR and CDR2 FQNEAQ (reference sequence). Between the trimmed V and J ends, which lost 1 base and 4 bases, there was a span of 11 bases. The length of the CDR3 is 15 residues. Unique molecular identifiers were present in the TCR beta cDNA libraries. TCRdb redid the calling of the PCR reads with MiXCR, one entry per CDR3 protein. The top ten hold around 10% of the sample, which has some 690,000 distinct CDR3 sequences, 59% seen once. Notes on the study in general: Higher frequency in patients than in controls was seen for about five TRBV segments, with TRBV5-6, TRBV5-1 and TRBV20-1 among them. Batch-matched samples strongly co-clustered by F measure.

As to this clonotype: Its specificity is not known.

Specimen: blood. V gene TRBV7-9 combines with J gene TRBJ1-5; TRBD1 is a possible D gene (5 bases). The source is a girl aged 2 to 9 with multiple sclerosis. The CDR3 DNA follows: TGTGCCAGCAGCTTAGTGGGGGAAGCGAATCAGCCCCAGCATTTT. It is translated as CASSLVGEANQPQHF.